Included here is one T cell receptor (beta chain) sequence, with context. The method was immunoSEQ multiplex PCR; TCRdb's version includes in-frame clones alone and lacks a portion of them. This table holds roughly 640,000 clones, 97% found once. This sample is part of a study of shared clonotypes between healthy human individuals. The CDR3 runs 17 residues. The V end was cut by 3 bases, the J end by 10 bases, with 24 bases between. From germline, CDR1 is MGHRA and CDR2 YSYEKL. The source of this sequence is a woman under 40 in good health. What was sequenced was naive CD4+ T cells sorted from blood. Subset specified: CD45RA+ positively selected. The genes are TRBV4-1 and TRBJ1-4, with D perhaps TRBD1 (6 bases). The CDR3 DNA is TGCGCCAGCAGCCAGCCCACACAGGGACGAATGGACGGAAAACTGTTTTTT. As protein: CASSQPTQGRMDGKLFF.